The 27 T cell receptor beta chains listed next were all sequenced from one sample in a study of T-cell memory formation after mild COVID-19. A single record per CDR3 protein comes from TCRdb applying MiXCR to the 5' RACE reads. The profile shows approximately 410,000 distinct CDR3 sequences, about 25% of them singletons. Sequences were obtained from PBMCs or a T cell subset sorted from them (not recorded which). The receptors originated from an adult woman who had mild COVID-19 (a few samples of this study predate the infection). Cell type and time point are not known.

The V gene is TRBV25-1, the J gene TRBJ1-1; D is unresolved. This CDR3 comprises 13 residues. V lost 3 bases and J 7 bases, leaving 12 bases between the germline ends. Germline values: CDR1 MGHDK, CDR2 SYGVNS. CDR3 in amino acids: CASSDPGRIEAFF. The CDR3 DNA sequence: TGTGCCAGCAGTGATCCCGGACGGATTGAAGCTTTCTTT.

This clonotype was seen only a few times. The V and J genes are TRBV15 and TRBJ2-2; 7 nucleotides line up with TRBD1. V shed 5 bases and J 1 base; nucleotides not matched to a gene: 16. CDR3 length: 19 residues. Germline V gene sequence: CDR1 LNHNV, CDR2 YYDKDF (reference sequence). The CDR3 here is CATSSARTGRVGNTGELFF. The CDR3 nucleotides are TGTGCCACCAGCTCGGCAAGGACAGGCCGGGTTGGGAACACCGGGGAGCTGTTTTTT.

Many counts were recorded for this clonotype. J is TRBJ2-1 and V is TRBV11-3, with 7 bases fitting TRBD2. J was trimmed by 6 bases and V by 5 bases; bases with no gene match: 7. The CDR3 covers 14 residues. CDR1 and CDR2 from the germline V gene are SGHNT and YENEEA. CDR3 coding DNA: TGTGCCAGCAGCGCGCTTTCTAGCGGCAATGAGCAGTTCTTC. Translated, it gives CASSALSSGNEQFF.

This clonotype came up a few times. This CDR3 reads CASSNQGLTFYNEQFF. CDR3 bases: TGTGCCAGCAGCAACCAGGGACTTACATTCTACAATGAGCAGTTCTTC. V and J are TRBV7-9 and TRBJ2-1; a possible D gene is TRBD2 (6 bases). The germline gives CDR1 SEHNR, CDR2 FQNEAQ (reference sequence). V was shortened by 5 bases and J by 3 bases, with 17 bases between the two germline ends. The CDR3 is made up of 16 amino acids.

This clonotype was seen only a few times. The gene calls are TRBV12-5 and TRBJ2-7, with TRBD1 matching over 7 bases. The V and J ends lost 7 bases and 0 bases, in that order; junction bases with no gene match: 6. The CDR3 is 14 amino acids. Germline values: CDR1 LGHNT, CDR2 FRNRAP. The DNA of the CDR3 is TGTGCTAGTGCCCCGGGACAGTTCTCCTACGAGCAGTACTTC. This gives the protein CASAPGQFSYEQYF.

This clonotype was found a few times. V gene TRBV10-3 combines with J gene TRBJ1-2, with TRBD1 matching 10 bases. After removal of 7 bases from V and 6 bases from J, the junction contained 8 bases not matched to a gene. The CDR3 runs to 14 residues. CDR1 is ENHRY and CDR2 is SYGVKD in the germline V gene. The CDR3 loop reads CAITPTGGLNGYTF. In nucleotides, the CDR3 is TGTGCCATCACTCCGACAGGGGGCTTAAATGGCTACACCTTC.

CDR3 DNA sequence: TGTGCCAGCTCAACGATGAAGGCTGACACTGAAGCTTTCTTT. Translated: CASSTMKADTEAFF. This sequence joins TRBV18 and TRBJ1-1, with D hard to call. The ends were cut back, 5 bases at V and 3 bases at J, with 13 bases in the middle. The CDR3 is 14 amino acids. Per germline, CDR1 KGHSH and CDR2 LQKENI.

The chain carries TRBV5-1 and TRBJ1-4, with a weak D call TRBD1 (5 bases). The CDR3 spans 15 residues. The ends were cut back, 0 bases at V and 5 bases at J, with 11 bases in the middle. Germline V CDR1 and CDR2: SGHRS, YFSETQ. The CDR3 DNA sequence: TGCGCCAGCAGCTTGGATCCGGGGGGAAATGAAAAACTGTTTTTT. This codes for CASSLDPGGNEKLFF.

This clonotype has more than one count but fewer than ten. The J gene is TRBJ2-5, the V gene TRBV12-3 or TRBV12-4, with D possibly TRBD2 on 5 matching bases. The CDR3 is 13 amino acids. V lost 6 bases and J 4 bases, leaving 12 bases between the germline ends. CDR3 bases: TGTGCCAGCAGAACTCGGGGTGGAGAGACCCAGTACTTC. Its protein is CASRTRGGETQYF.

The CDR3 spells CSVEDPSTETQYF. The CDR3 bases are TGCAGCGTTGAAGATCCTAGCACGGAGACCCAGTACTTC. The J gene is TRBJ2-5, the V gene TRBV29-1; D is perhaps TRBD2 (5 bases). The CDR3 has 13 residues. Germline V gives CDR1 SQVTM, CDR2 ANQGSEA. Trimming took 0 bases from V and 5 from J, leaving 10 bases between them.

This clonotype was seen more than once but under ten times. The chain uses TRBV12-5 and TRBJ1-2; TRBD1 aligns across 7 bases. Germline CDR1 is LGHNT and CDR2 is FRNRAP. V shed 7 bases and J 5 bases; nucleotides not matched to a gene: 7. The CDR3 has 13 amino acids. As DNA, the CDR3 is TGTGCTAGTGATCAGGGGGTAGGGTATGGCTACACCTTC. Its translation is CASDQGVGYGYTF.

This clonotype was counted many times. The J gene is TRBJ2-3, the V gene TRBV12-3 or TRBV12-4; 7 bases fit TRBD1. The CDR3 runs 15 residues. V lost 6 bases and J lost 2; bases outside the gene matches: 8. The CDR3 nucleotides are TGTGCCAGCAGCCCAACGACAGGGCCCACAGATACGCAGTATTTT. Its protein is CASSPTTGPTDTQYF.

This clonotype was picked up a small number of times. V and J are TRBV7-8 and TRBJ2-1; D may be TRBD1 (5 bases). The CDR3 length is 15 residues. Germline V gene data show CDR1 as SGHVS and CDR2 as FQNEAQ. Trimming took 5 bases from V and 4 from J, leaving 15 bases between them. This chain's CDR3 is CASSMGQGSYNEQFF. CDR3 coding DNA: TGTGCCAGCAGCATGGGCCAGGGTTCTTACAATGAGCAGTTCTTC.

This clonotype was seen at least ten times. The chain links TRBV6-5 to TRBJ2-2; TRBD2 agrees at 8 bases. Trimming took 6 bases from V and 1 from J; bases not matched to a gene: 4. This CDR3 contains 15 residues. Looked up from germline, CDR1 is MNHEY and CDR2 is SVGAGI. CDR3 region: CASRPAGVNTGELFF. The CDR3 bases are TGTGCCAGCAGGCCAGCGGGGGTGAACACCGGGGAGCTGTTTTTT.

This clonotype was found once. The chain joins TRBV9 to TRBJ2-5; 11 bases are a match to TRBD2. J gave up 4 bases and V 0 bases, and 2 bases lay outside the gene matches. The CDR3 spans 15 residues. Germline assignment: CDR1 SGDLS and CDR2 YYNGEE. The CDR3 here is CASSVDLAGGETQYF. The CDR3 DNA follows: TGTGCCAGCAGCGTAGACCTAGCGGGAGGAGAGACCCAGTACTTC.

The chain is built from TRBV7-9 and TRBJ2-3, with 10 bases aligning to TRBD2. Trimming cost V 1 base and J 5 bases; bases outside gene matches: 6. This CDR3 region has 16 residues. Germline CDR1 is SEHNR and CDR2 is FQNEAQ (reference sequence). CDR3 bases: TGTGCCAGCAGCTTAGTCCTAGCGGGAGAGGTAGATACGCAGTATTTT. Amino acid sequence: CASSLVLAGEVDTQYF.

In its sample, this clonotype was seen a few times. The gene calls are TRBV12-3 or TRBV12-4 and TRBJ2-7, with D possibly matching TRBD1 (6 bases). The CDR3 is made up of 13 amino acids. Trimming removed 5 bases at V and 5 bases at J, with 13 bases between. CDR3 amino acids: CASSTGHRDEQYF. DNA of the CDR3: TGTGCCAGCAGTACGGGACACCGGGACGAGCAGTACTTC.

J is TRBJ2-3 and V is TRBV6-5, with a tentative D call TRBD2 (5 bases). V dropped 0 bases and J dropped 4 bases, with 8 bases sitting between them. The CDR3 loop spans 14 amino acids. Germline lookup yields CDR1 MNHEY and CDR2 SVGAGI. The CDR3 is CASSYSTAADTQYF. In DNA, the CDR3 is TGTGCCAGCAGTTACTCAACAGCGGCAGATACGCAGTATTTT.

The V call is TRBV19, the J call TRBJ2-7; a weak D match, TRBD1 (5 bases). Germline V lookup: CDR1 LNHDA, CDR2 SQIVND (reference sequence). The CDR3 totals 13 residues. V lost 5 bases, J lost 4 bases, and 12 bases lay in between. CDR3 residues: CASSVQGGYEQYF. DNA of the CDR3: TGTGCCAGTAGTGTCCAGGGTGGTTACGAGCAGTACTTC.

This clonotype was observed many times. The V call is TRBV12-3 or TRBV12-4, the J call TRBJ2-1, with TRBD1 matching over 8 bases. The ends lost 7 bases at V and 5 bases at J; junction bases unmatched: 7. The CDR3 has 14 amino acids. For the CDR3, the DNA is TGTGCCAGCACCAGGGGGCAGATAAACAATGAGCAGTTCTTC. Translating gives CASTRGQINNEQFF.

The gene calls are TRBV15 and TRBJ2-3, with 14 positions matching TRBD2. Per germline, CDR1 LNHNV and CDR2 YYDKDF (reference sequence). Germline trimming cut 5 bases from V and 5 bases from J; bases unmatched to any gene: 6. The CDR3 extends over 16 amino acids. In DNA, the CDR3 is TGTGCCACCAGCCGCGCGGGGACTAGCGGGAGAGATACGCAGTATTTT. Translated: CATSRAGTSGRDTQYF.

The rearrangement uses TRBV11-3 and TRBJ2-5; 10 bases map to TRBD1. This CDR3 spans 17 amino acids. Germline-derived CDR1 and CDR2 are SGHNT and YENEEA. The V and J ends lost 1 base and 5 bases, in that order; junction bases with no gene match: 10. CDR3 in DNA: TGTGCCAGCAGCTTAGCCCGGGACAGGGGAGGAGGCGAGACCCAGTACTTC. Protein: CASSLARDRGGGETQYF.

The chain is built from TRBV15 and TRBJ1-2; no clear D gene. Germline CDR1 reads LNHNV; CDR2 reads YYDKDF (reference sequence). The CDR3 is made up of 13 amino acids. V shed 0 bases and J shed 8 bases, with 10 bases lying between them. The CDR3 sequence is CATSRDKAGGYTF. CDR3 nucleotides: TGTGCCACCAGCAGAGATAAGGCAGGCGGCTACACCTTC.

In this sample, this clonotype turned up a few times. V and J are TRBV12-3 or TRBV12-4 and TRBJ2-2; 7 nucleotides match TRBD1. CDR3 length: 18 residues. V shed 0 bases and J 0 bases; nucleotides not matched to a gene: 7. CDR3 bases: TGTGCCAGCAGTTTAGCCGTGAGGGGGCCATCGAACACCGGGGAGCTGTTTTTT. This encodes CASSLAVRGPSNTGELFF.

In its sample, this clonotype was seen a few times. The rearrangement links TRBV7-2 to TRBJ1-1; possible D gene TRBD1, 5 bases. The germline CDR1 and CDR2 sequences are SGHTA and FQGNSA. Between the trimmed V and J ends, which lost 5 bases and 5 bases, there was a span of 15 bases. The CDR3 has 14 residues. This CDR3 is CASSTWEGRTEAFF. In DNA form, the CDR3 reads TGTGCCAGCAGCACCTGGGAGGGACGGACTGAAGCTTTCTTT.

The chain recombines TRBV5-1 with TRBJ1-1, with 7 bases lining up with TRBD1. The CDR3 consists of 13 residues. Germline trimming cut 9 bases from V and 4 bases from J; bases unmatched to any gene: 9. Germline CDR1 and CDR2: SGHRS and YFSETQ. CDR3 DNA: TGCGCCACCTTTACAGGGGAACGCACTGAAGCTTTCTTT. Protein product: CATFTGERTEAFF.

The chain combines TRBV27 with TRBJ1-6, with D possibly matching TRBD1 (6 bases). The V gene lost 5 bases and the J gene lost 7 bases, with 12 bases spanning the gap. CDR1 is MNHEY, CDR2 SMNVEV, per germline (reference sequence). CDR3 length: 14 amino acids. The CDR3 protein is CASSPWGANSPLHF. The CDR3 nucleotides read TGTGCCAGCAGTCCCTGGGGGGCCAATTCACCCCTCCACTTT.